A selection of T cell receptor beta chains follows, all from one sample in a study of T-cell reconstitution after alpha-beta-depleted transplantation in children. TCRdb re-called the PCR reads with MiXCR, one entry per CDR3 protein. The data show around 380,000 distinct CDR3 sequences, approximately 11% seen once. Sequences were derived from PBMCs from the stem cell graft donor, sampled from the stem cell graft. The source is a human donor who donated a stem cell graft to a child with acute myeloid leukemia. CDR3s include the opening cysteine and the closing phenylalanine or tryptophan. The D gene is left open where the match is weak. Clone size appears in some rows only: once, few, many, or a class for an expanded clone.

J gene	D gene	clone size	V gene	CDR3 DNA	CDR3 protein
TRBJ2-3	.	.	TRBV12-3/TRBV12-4	TGTGCCAGCAGTTTGGCTTCCTTCGAATACCCAGATACGCAGTATTTT	CASSLASFEYPDTQYF
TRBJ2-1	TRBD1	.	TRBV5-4	TGTGCCAGCAGCTTTGGTGGGGACAGTGACAGGGGCGGGTTCTTC	CASSFGGDSDRGGFF
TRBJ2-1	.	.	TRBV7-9	TGTGCCAGCAGGACCGGGACTCTTTACAATGAGCAGTTCTTC	CASRTGTLYNEQFF
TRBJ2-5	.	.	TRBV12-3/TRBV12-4	TGTGCCAGCAGTTTAGCGCTAGGAAGGGGCGCAGAGACCCAGTACTTC	CASSLALGRGAETQYF
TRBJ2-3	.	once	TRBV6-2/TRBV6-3	TGTGCCAGCAGCTACCCCAGGGGACCCATCACAGATACGCAGTATTTT	CASSYPRGPITDTQYF
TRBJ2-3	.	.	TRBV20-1	TGCAGTCCTAGAGATCAAAGTGTCACAGATACGCAGTATTTT	CSPRDQSVTDTQYF
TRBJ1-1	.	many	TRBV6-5	TGTGCCAGCAGTTACCCCGGGAACACTGAAGCTTTCTTT	CASSYPGNTEAFF
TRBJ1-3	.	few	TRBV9	TGTGCCAGCAGCGTAGTAGGGAATCCTTCTGGAAACACCATATATTTT	CASSVVGNPSGNTIYF
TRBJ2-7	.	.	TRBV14	TGTGCCAGCAGCCAAGAGCAGGGTATGCACTACGAGCAGTACTTC	CASSQEQGMHYEQYF
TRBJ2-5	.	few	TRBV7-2	TGTGCCAGCAGCCGCATGGGTGGGATAGGAGAGACCCAGTACTTC	CASSRMGGIGETQYF
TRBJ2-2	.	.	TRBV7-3	TGTGCCAGCAGCTTAATACCTGGACAGAAGAACACCGGGGAGCTGTTTTTT	CASSLIPGQKNTGELFF
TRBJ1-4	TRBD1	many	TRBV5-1	TGCGCCAGCAGCATAAGACAGGGGATAGGTGAAAAACTGTTTTTT	CASSIRQGIGEKLFF
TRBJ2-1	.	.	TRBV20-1	TGCAGTGCCCTCGTTTACAATGAGCAGTTCTTC	CSALVYNEQFF
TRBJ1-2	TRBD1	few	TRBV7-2	TGTGCCAGCAGGGCGGGGACAGGTCGATATGGCTACACCTTC	CASRAGTGRYGYTF
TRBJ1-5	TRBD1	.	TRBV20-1	TGCAGTGCCCGGAGACAGGGGGCCTTAAATCAGCCCCAGCATTTT	CSARRQGALNQPQHF
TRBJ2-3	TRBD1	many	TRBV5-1	TGCGCCAGCAGCTGGACAGGGACAGATACGCAGTATTTT	CASSWTGTDTQYF
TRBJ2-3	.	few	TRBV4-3	TGCGCCAGCAGCCAAGATTGGGGGCTAGCGGCCACAGATACGCAGTATTTT	CASSQDWGLAATDTQYF
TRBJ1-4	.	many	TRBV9	TGTGCCAGCAGCGTAGTGGGGGCGCGTGGAGAAAAACTGTTTTTT	CASSVVGARGEKLFF
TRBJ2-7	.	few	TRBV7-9	TGTGCCAGCAGCGCGAGAGACAGGCGAAACTCCTACGAGCAGTACTTC	CASSARDRRNSYEQYF
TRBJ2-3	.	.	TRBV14	TGTGCCAGCAGCCAGGAGGGAAATACGCAGTATTTT	CASSQEGNTQYF
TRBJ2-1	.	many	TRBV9	TGTGCCAGCAGCGTAGCTGGAGGACTATACAATGAGCAGTTCTTC	CASSVAGGLYNEQFF
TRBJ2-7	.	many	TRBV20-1	TGCAGTGCTAGTCGGACAGCTGGGGAGCAGTACTTC	CSASRTAGEQYF
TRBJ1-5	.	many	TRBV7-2	TGTGCCAGCAGCTTACCGGAGTCTCAGCCCCAGCATTTT	CASSLPESQPQHF
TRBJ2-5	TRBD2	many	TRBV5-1	TGTGCCAGCAGCCTCGGACTAGCGGGGGGGCAAGAGACCCAGTACTTC	CASSLGLAGGQETQYF
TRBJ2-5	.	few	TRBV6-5	TGTGCCAGCAGTTACTCGTCGGGGGGCCCCCAAGAGACCCAGTACTTC	CASSYSSGGPQETQYF
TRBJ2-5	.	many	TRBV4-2	TGTGCCAGCAGCCAAGAACAGGCAGGGGCTGCGGAGACCCAGTACTTC	CASSQEQAGAAETQYF
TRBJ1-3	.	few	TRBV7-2	TGTGCCAGCAGCCGGGGTCGGGGCGGTGGAAACACCATATATTTT	CASSRGRGGGNTIYF
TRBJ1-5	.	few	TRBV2	TGTGCCAGCAGGCCCCAAGGGGGAGGAGGCAATCAGCCCCAGCATTTT	CASRPQGGGGNQPQHF
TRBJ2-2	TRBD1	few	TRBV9	TGTGCCAGCAGCCTCCAGAGGGACAGTTACACCGGGGAGCTGTTTTTT	CASSLQRDSYTGELFF
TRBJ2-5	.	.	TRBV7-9	TGTGCCAGCAGCTCTTCGTTTTTGCGGGGGCACCAAGAGACCCAGTACTTC	CASSSSFLRGHQETQYF
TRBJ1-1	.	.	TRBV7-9	TGTGCCAGCAGCTTAGCGAGGGGACACCCCCGGGACACTGAAGCTTTCTTT	CASSLARGHPRDTEAFF
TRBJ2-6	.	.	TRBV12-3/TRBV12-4	TGTGCCAGCAGTTTAAGGGATTCTGGGGCCAACGTCCTGACTTTC	CASSLRDSGANVLTF
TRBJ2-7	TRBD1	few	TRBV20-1	TGCAGTGCTCCCCGTTCCGGGACAGGTTCTCGCGAGCAGTACTTC	CSAPRSGTGSREQYF
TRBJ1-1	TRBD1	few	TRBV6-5	TGTGCCAGCAGTCATTCAGGGGGGAACACTGAAGCTTTCTTT	CASSHSGGNTEAFF
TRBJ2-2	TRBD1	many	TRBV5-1	TGCGCCAGCAGCCCCGACAGGGATCGCACCGGGGAGCTGTTTTTT	CASSPDRDRTGELFF
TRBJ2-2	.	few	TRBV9	TGTGCCAGCAGCGTGACAGGCTCGAACACCGGGGAGCTGTTTTTT	CASSVTGSNTGELFF
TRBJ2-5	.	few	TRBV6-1	TGTGCCAGCCGTAGGGGGCGGGGGAGTCAAGAGACCCAGTACTTC	CASRRGRGSQETQYF
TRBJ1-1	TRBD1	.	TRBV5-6	TGTGCCAGCAGCTTAGGACAGGGGGCGGGAGGGGCTGAAGCTTTCTTT	CASSLGQGAGGAEAFF
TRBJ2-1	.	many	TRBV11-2	TGTGCCAGCAGCGGGTCGCTTCACAATGAGCAGTTCTTC	CASSGSLHNEQFF
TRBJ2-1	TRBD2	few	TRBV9	TGTGCCAGCGGGACTAGCAGGGGAAATGAGCAGTTCTTC	CASGTSRGNEQFF
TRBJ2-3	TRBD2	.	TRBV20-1	TGCAGTGCTAGTAGCGGGGCACCGACAGATACGCAGTATTTT	CSASSGAPTDTQYF
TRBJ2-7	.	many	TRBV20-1	TGCAGTGCTACGCCCCCCAGCGAACTCTACGAGCAGTACTTC	CSATPPSELYEQYF
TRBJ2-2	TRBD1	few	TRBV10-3	TGTGCCATCAGCGATACCGGGACAGGGGGCCCCGGGGAGCTGTTTTTT	CAISDTGTGGPGELFF
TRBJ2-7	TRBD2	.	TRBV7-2	TGTGCCAGCAGGCCTGGACTAGCGGGAAACGAGCAGTACTTC	CASRPGLAGNEQYF
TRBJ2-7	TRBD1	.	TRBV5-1	TGCGCCAGCAGCTTGGAGGGGACAGGGACCTACGAGCAGTACTTC	CASSLEGTGTYEQYF
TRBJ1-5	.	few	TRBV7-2	TGTGCCAGCAGCTTAGGGTCGAGTGACTTCAGCAATCAGCCCCAGCATTTT	CASSLGSSDFSNQPQHF
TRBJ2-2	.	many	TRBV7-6	TGTGCCAGCAGCCCACAGGGACTTTCGAACACCGGGGAGCTGTTTTTT	CASSPQGLSNTGELFF
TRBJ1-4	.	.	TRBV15	TGTGCCACCAGCAGAGACCAGGGTGGAAAACTGTTTTTT	CATSRDQGGKLFF